The clone carrying this TCR beta chain appeared a few times. What it binds is not known. This record comes from a study of T-cell reconstitution after alpha-beta-depleted transplantation in children. Study-level results: Newly produced T cells mostly accounted for T-cell counts and diversity one year post-transplant. High day-60 TCRbeta diversity in some patients came from surviving recipient T cells and thymic progenitors. As was reported, about two months after transplant, alpha-beta T cells came from several hundred expanded graft clones.

The TCRbeta library was prepared with unique molecular identifiers. TCRdb reanalysed the PCR reads using MiXCR and keeps one entry per CDR3 protein. The data show about 980,000 distinct CDR3 sequences, with 25% to 35% seen just once and roughly 27% held by the top ten. Germline V CDR1 and CDR2: SGHKS, YYEKEE (reference sequence). The V gene lost 6 bases and the J gene lost 3 bases, with 13 bases spanning the gap. The CDR3 totals 13 residues. Sequenced here: PBMCs, mostly from graft donor cells, sampled 360 days after TCRalphabeta/CD19-depleted stem cell transplant. This receptor was taken from a boy in the first two years of life who had a stem cell transplant for SCID, so the T cells may come from the graft donor. V gene TRBV5-5 combines with J gene TRBJ2-7; D might be TRBD1 or TRBD2, each matching 5 bases. The CDR3 loop is CASIRDGDYEQYF. The CDR3 region has the DNA TGTGCCAGCATCCGGGACGGAGACTACGAGCAGTACTTC.